This T cell receptor (beta chain) was retrieved from a study of siplizumab effects on memory and regulatory T cells. Study-wide results and limits: Proliferating Tregs' suppressive function in siplizumab cultures went unconfirmed. The naive T cell population seemed more diverse than memory cells and seemed a major contributor to the alloresponse.

To note about this clone: What it binds is unknown.

Approximately 10^5 TCR templates underwent assay in every sample. Repertoires were generated with immunoSEQ multiplex PCR, while TCRdb's copy carries only in-frame clones and drops some. Here the sample spans approximately 120,000 clones, roughly 94% being singletons. Germline CDR1 is MDHEN and CDR2 is SYDVKM. The CDR3 is made up of 19 amino acids. J lost 1 base, V lost 4 bases, and 11 bases had no gene match. This clonotype originated in a human donor in good health. The sample comprised Tregs sorted from blood. The chain recombines TRBV28 with TRBJ2-2; 11 bases agree with TRBD2. The CDR3 sequence is CASSSRLAGRPGNTGELFF. CDR3 in DNA: TGTGCCAGCAGTTCGCGACTAGCGGGACGTCCGGGGAACACCGGGGAGCTGTTTTTT. Variable domain in full (rest from reference TRBV28 and TRBJ2-2): DVKVTQSSRYLVKRTGEKVFLECVQDMDHENMFWYRQDPGLGLRLIYFSYDVKMKEKGDIPEGYSVSREKKERFSLILESASTNQTSMYLCASSSRLAGRPGNTGELFFGEGSRLTVL.